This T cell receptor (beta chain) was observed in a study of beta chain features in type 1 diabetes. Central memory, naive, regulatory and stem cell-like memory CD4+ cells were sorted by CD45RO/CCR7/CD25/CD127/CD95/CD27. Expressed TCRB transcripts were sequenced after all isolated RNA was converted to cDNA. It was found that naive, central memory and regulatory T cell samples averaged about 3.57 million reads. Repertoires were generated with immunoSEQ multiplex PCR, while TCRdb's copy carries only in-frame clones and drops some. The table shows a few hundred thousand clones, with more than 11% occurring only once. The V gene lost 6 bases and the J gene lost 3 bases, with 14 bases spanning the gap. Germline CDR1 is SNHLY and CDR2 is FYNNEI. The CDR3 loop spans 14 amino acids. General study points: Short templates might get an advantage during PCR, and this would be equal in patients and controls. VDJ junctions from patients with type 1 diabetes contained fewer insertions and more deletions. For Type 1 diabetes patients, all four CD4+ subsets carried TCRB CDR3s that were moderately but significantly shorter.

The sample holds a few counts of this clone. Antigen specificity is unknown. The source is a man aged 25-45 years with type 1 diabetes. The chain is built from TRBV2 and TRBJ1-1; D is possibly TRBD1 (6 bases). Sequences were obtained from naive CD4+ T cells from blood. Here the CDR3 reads CASRMAGVHTEAFF. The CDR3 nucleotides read TGTGCCAGCAGAATGGCAGGGGTTCACACTGAAGCTTTCTTT.